One sample yielded the 22 T cell receptor beta chains listed below, sequenced in a study of T cells in Graves' hyperthyroidism and ophthalmopathy. Researchers took RNA transcripts and amplified the TCR beta CDR3 regions from them. TCR CDR3 regions were first amplified by RT-PCR with HTBI primers. TCRdb called the multiplex PCR reads again in MiXCR, with one record for every CDR3 protein. The sample holds 500,000 to 600,000 distinct CDR3 sequences, approximately 15% seen once. The sequenced sample consisted of blood. Every receptor here comes from a woman aged 18 to 35 with Graves' hyperthyroidism.

This chain uses TRBV11-3 with TRBJ2-3, with TRBD2 as a possible D gene (5 bases). Trimming shortened V by 5 bases and J by 6 bases, and 12 bases separated the two germline ends. Per the germline V gene, CDR1 is SGHNT and CDR2 is YENEEA. The length of the CDR3 is 13 residues. Here the CDR3 DNA reads TGTGCCAGCAGCCCGAGGACTTCCGATACGCAGTATTTT. Its protein product is CASSPRTSDTQYF.

The table lists this clonotype with many counts. The chain uses TRBV28 and TRBJ2-4; D unclear. The CDR3 is 13 amino acids. The V and J ends lost 10 bases and 9 bases respectively, with 19 bases between them. CDR1 and CDR2 from the germline V gene are MDHEN and SYDVKM. CDR3 nucleotide sequence: TGTGCCATCACGAACCCGAAGCTAACCATTCAGTACTTC. This gives the protein CAITNPKLTIQYF. Together with reference TRBV28 and TRBJ2-4, the CDR3 gives the full variable domain: DVKVTQSSRYLVKRTGEKVFLECVQDMDHENMFWYRQDPGLGLRLIYFSYDVKMKEKGDIPEGYSVSREKKERFSLILESASTNQTSMYLCAITNPKLTIQYFGAGTRLSVL.

This clonotype occurred many times. This sequence joins TRBV7-2 and TRBJ2-4; TRBD2 matches at 10 bases. V gave up 0 bases and J gave up 8 bases; unmatched junction bases: 4. The germline V gene has CDR1 SGHTA and CDR2 FQGNSA. CDR3 length: 15 amino acids. In DNA form, the CDR3 reads TGTGCCAGCAGCTTAGCCCCTAGCGGGAGTGACATTCAGTACTTC. It specifies CASSLAPSGSDIQYF.

This clonotype was seen many times. V is TRBV6-2 or TRBV6-3 and J is TRBJ2-7; D remains ambiguous. Trimming took off 7 bases at V and 0 bases at J, with 13 bases between the two ends. The CDR3 has 14 residues. CDR1 and CDR2 (germline): MNHEY, SVGEGT. The DNA of the CDR3 is TGTGCCAGCACCATAGACGTAAGCTCCTACGAGCAGTACTTC. Residues: CASTIDVSSYEQYF.

The V and J genes are TRBV4-3 and TRBJ1-5; D unclear. Trimming removed 0 bases at V and 5 bases at J, with 14 bases between. CDR1 LGHNA and CDR2 YSLEER come from the germline V gene. The length of the CDR3 is 16 residues. In DNA, the CDR3 is TGCGCCAGCAGCCAAGATTTAACAGCCGCCGATCAGCCCCAGCATTTT. This translates into CASSQDLTAADQPQHF.

This clonotype was counted at least ten times. The chain has TRBV12-5 and TRBJ1-1, with TRBD1 matching over 9 bases. The CDR3 runs 16 residues. Germline V CDR1 and CDR2: LGHNT, FRNRAP. With V trimmed by 11 bases and J by 4 bases, 17 bases remained unmatched. CDR3 residues: CAGKSGQGNNGTEAFF. The CDR3 region has the DNA TGTGCTGGTAAATCGGGACAGGGTAATAACGGCACTGAAGCTTTCTTT.

This clonotype has a handful of counts. This chain connects TRBV7-3 to TRBJ2-2, with D uncertain. Trimming shortened V by 2 bases and J by 3 bases, and 7 bases separated the two germline ends. The CDR3 runs 14 residues. CDR1 and CDR2 (germline): SGHTA, FQGTGA. The CDR3, as DNA: TGTGCCAGCAGCTTAGCGGCTTACACCGGGGAGCTGTTTTTT. This codes for CASSLAAYTGELFF.

This clonotype was observed at least ten times. This rearrangement joins TRBV7-9 to TRBJ2-7, with 7 positions matching TRBD2. The CDR3 runs 16 residues. Germline V gene lookup returns CDR1 SEHNR and CDR2 FQNEAQ (reference sequence). Unmatched junction bases numbered 7, after V lost 0 bases and J lost 2 bases. This CDR3 is CASSLAQAGTTYEQYF. The CDR3 DNA follows: TGTGCCAGCAGCTTAGCGCAGGCGGGGACTACCTACGAGCAGTACTTC.

This chain joins TRBV29-1 and TRBJ1-3; D unclear. The CDR3 length is 16 residues. The ends were cut back, 0 bases at V and 0 bases at J, with 12 bases in the middle. Germline V gene data show CDR1 as SQVTM and CDR2 as ANQGSEA. This chain's CDR3 is CSVEDPRTSSGNTIYF. As DNA, the CDR3 is TGCAGCGTTGAAGATCCAAGGACGAGCTCTGGAAACACCATATATTTT.

This clonotype has only a few counts. This chain joins TRBV6-1 and TRBJ1-1; possibly TRBD1 for D (5 bases). Germline V CDR1 and CDR2: MNHNS, SASEGT. V was pared by 5 bases and J by 10 bases, with 14 bases between. The CDR3 is 12 amino acids. CDR3 sequence reads: CASSSSGTGAFF. CDR3 DNA sequence: TGTGCCAGCAGTTCTTCCGGGACGGGAGCTTTCTTT.

The V call is TRBV7-2, the J call TRBJ2-5; TRBD1 aligns across 7 bases. Germline V gene sequence: CDR1 SGHTA, CDR2 FQGNSA. The CDR3 has 15 amino acids. The trim removed 9 bases at V and 4 bases at J, leaving 14 bases unmatched. The CDR3: CASTPGGLARETQYF. The CDR3 region has the DNA TGTGCCAGTACCCCAGGGGGTCTAGCTCGAGAGACCCAGTACTTC.

V gene TRBV4-2 combines with J gene TRBJ2-3, with 9 bases lining up with TRBD2. Germline lookup yields CDR1 LGHNA and CDR2 YNFKEQ. This CDR3 has 18 residues. Germline trimming cut 1 base from V and 5 bases from J; bases unmatched to any gene: 13. CDR3 sequence (DNA): TGTGCCAGCAGCCAAGGAGTCGTGGGCGGGGGGGGGAGAGATACGCAGTATTTT. This sequence encodes CASSQGVVGGGGRDTQYF.

The chain uses TRBV18 and TRBJ2-6; D gene uncertain. Trimming removed 3 bases at V and 0 bases at J, with 6 bases between. The CDR3 is 15 amino acids. The V gene's germline CDR1 is KGHSH and CDR2 LQKENI. CDR3 sequence: CASSPSLSGANVLTF. Written as DNA, the CDR3 is TGTGCCAGCTCACCTAGCCTCTCTGGGGCCAACGTCCTGACTTTC.

Many counts were recorded for this clonotype. The V gene is TRBV12-3 or TRBV12-4, the J gene TRBJ1-5, with 9 bases fitting TRBD1. Losses at the gene ends were 2 bases for V and 5 bases for J; bases not matched to a gene: 4. This CDR3 region has 15 residues. The CDR3 nucleotides are TGTGCCAGCAGTTTAAAGGGGACAGGGTATCAGCCCCAGCATTTT. This codes for CASSLKGTGYQPQHF.

In this sample, this clonotype turned up a few times. The chain links TRBV29-1 to TRBJ1-4; D is undetermined. The CDR3 is 11 amino acids. V was pared by 7 bases and J by 4 bases, with 7 bases between. The germline gives CDR1 SQVTM, CDR2 ANQGSEA. The CDR3 DNA is TGCAGCGGATCGAGTAATGAAAAACTGTTTTTT. The encoded protein is CSGSSNEKLFF.

As for this clonotype: A much larger clone differs from this one at a single base, so this may be a read error. The V and J genes are TRBV2 and TRBJ1-1, with no clear D. V was cut by 7 bases and J by 10 bases, with 19 bases left in between. CDR3 size: 13 residues. Germline CDR1 and CDR2: SNHLY and FYNNEI. The CDR3 sequence: CASIRLAEMSAFF. DNA for the CDR3: TGTGCCAGCATCCGCCTGGCTGAGATGTCAGCTTTCTTT.

V and J are TRBV5-1 and TRBJ2-3; tentatively, D is TRBD1 (6 bases). The CDR3 has 15 amino acids. The V gene lost 0 bases and the J gene lost 2 bases, with 10 bases spanning the gap. CDR1 and CDR2 (germline): SGHRS, YFSETQ. The CDR3 sequence is CASSLDRALTDTQYF. As DNA, the CDR3 is TGCGCCAGCAGCTTGGACAGGGCCCTCACAGATACGCAGTATTTT.

This clonotype has a count of ten or more. The chain recombines TRBV12-3 or TRBV12-4 with TRBJ2-7, with a tentative D call TRBD1 (5 bases). This CDR3 is 16 amino acids long. V dropped 1 base and J dropped 3 bases, with 16 bases sitting between them. CDR3 nucleotide sequence: TGTGCCAGCAGTTTAGTAGAACAGGTCGATGGCTACGAGCAGTACTTC. Residues: CASSLVEQVDGYEQYF.

This clonotype has a handful of counts. This rearrangement joins TRBV4-2 to TRBJ2-3; 12 bases are a match to TRBD2. Germline values: CDR1 LGHNA, CDR2 YNFKEQ. This CDR3 has 17 residues. V shed 0 bases and J 4 bases; nucleotides not matched to a gene: 5. CDR3 residues: CASSQEGLAGGPDTQYF. CDR3 nucleotide sequence: TGTGCCAGCAGCCAAGAAGGGCTAGCGGGGGGGCCAGATACGCAGTATTTT.

The gene calls are TRBV10-2 and TRBJ1-4; D is unclear. The germline gives CDR1 WSHSY, CDR2 SAAADI. V lost 10 bases and J lost 0, with 12 bases in between. CDR3 length: 14 amino acids. The CDR3 DNA reads as TGCGCCACCCGGGGAATTACAACTAATGAAAAACTGTTTTTT. Encoded protein: CATRGITTNEKLFF.

This clonotype turned up a few times. With a much larger clone just one base away, this may be a read error. This chain joins TRBV11-2 and TRBJ2-3; tentatively, D is TRBD1 (5 bases). The CDR3 consists of 18 residues. CDR1 and CDR2 from the germline V gene are SGHAT and FQNNGV. For the CDR3, the DNA is TGTGCCAGCAGCTTAGGTCGGTGGAACCGAGGCGGCACAGGTACGCAGTATTTT. Translated, it gives CASSLGRWNRGGTGTQYF.

As for this clonotype: A much more abundant neighbour one base away suggests this may be a read error. The gene calls are TRBV24-1 and TRBJ2-1; 7 bases align to TRBD1. The J call is doubtful: the DNA matches TRBJ2-7 better. Germline V CDR1 and CDR2: KGHDR, SFDVKD. The CDR3 has 17 residues. CDR3 sequence: CATSDDRVPSSYNEQYF. CDR3 sequence (DNA): TGTGCCACCAGTGATGACAGGGTTCCTAGCTCCTACAATGAGCAGTACTTC.